Listed below are T cell receptor beta chains from one sample, sequenced in a study of shared clonotypes between healthy human individuals. This table comes from immunoSEQ multiplex PCR, and its TCRdb copy is limited to in-frame clones, with some not included. Here the sample spans millions of clones, approximately 94% being singletons. Sequencing input: naive CD4+ T cells sorted from blood. The receptors stem from a man between 18 and 35 years old in good health. The CDR3 runs from the conserved cysteine through the conserved F or W. The order of the fields is D gene, clone size, J gene, V gene, CDR3 protein, CDR3 DNA. A D gene is named only where the DNA matches it firmly. Expanded clones get a size class; other rows say once, few or many, or leave the size out.

TRBD2 | . | TRBJ2-7 | TRBV27 | CASSPASGRADEQYF | TGTGCCAGCAGTCCCGCTAGCGGGAGGGCAGACGAGCAGTACTTC
TRBD1 | . | TRBJ2-4 | TRBV5-6 | CASSSRTGFKNIQYF | TGTGCCAGCAGCTCCAGGACAGGATTTAAAAACATTCAGTACTTC
. | . | TRBJ2-2 | TRBV2 | CASSAFRNTGELFF | TGTGCCAGCAGTGCGTTCCGGAACACCGGGGAGCTGTTTTTT
TRBD2 | . | TRBJ2-2 | TRBV19 | CASSNLAGNTGELFF | TGTGCCAGTAGTAATCTAGCGGGGAACACCGGGGAGCTGTTTTTT
. | . | TRBJ2-5 | TRBV5-1 | CASSSAPETQYF | TGCGCCAGCAGCTCGGCGCCGGAGACCCAGTACTTC
TRBD2 | . | TRBJ2-1 | TRBV19 | CASSIVWLAGGEEQFF | TGTGCCAGTAGTATAGTGTGGCTAGCGGGAGGGGAGGAGCAGTTCTTC
. | . | TRBJ2-7 | TRBV5-1 | CASSSGTATYEQYF | TGCGCCAGCAGCTCCGGGACGGCAACCTACGAGCAGTACTTC
. | . | TRBJ2-7 | TRBV7-2 | CASSPWTASYEQYF | TGTGCCAGCAGCCCGTGGACAGCCTCCTACGAGCAGTACTTC
. | . | TRBJ2-1 | TRBV30 | CAWSVQGTNEQFF | TGTGCCTGGAGTGTCCAGGGGACAAATGAGCAGTTCTTC
. | . | TRBJ2-7 | TRBV19 | CASSIGRAPYEQYF | TGTGCCAGTAGTATTGGTCGGGCGCCCTACGAGCAGTACTTC
. | . | TRBJ1-2 | TRBV6-1 | CASSVFMEGGYTF | TGTGCCAGCAGTGTCTTTATGGAGGGAGGCTACACCTTC
TRBD1 | . | TRBJ1-1 | TRBV5-1 | CASSGQENTEAFF | TGCGCCAGCAGCGGACAGGAGAACACTGAAGCTTTCTTT
. | . | TRBJ2-2 | TRBV5-4 | CASSLGGMNTGELFF | TGTGCCAGCAGCTTGGGTGGGATGAACACCGGGGAGCTGTTTTTT
. | . | TRBJ2-7 | TRBV27 | CASSLGYDRYEQYF | TGTGCCAGCAGTTTAGGGTACGACCGCTACGAGCAGTACTTC
. | once | TRBJ2-5 | TRBV7-6 | CASSSRNSGLGGTQYF | TGTGCCAGCAGCTCAAGAAATAGCGGCCTTGGAGGGACCCAGTACTTC
. | . | TRBJ1-4 | TRBV7-9 | CASSLVDRIMFF | TGTGCCAGCAGCTTAGTTGACAGAATTATGTTTTTT
TRBD2 | . | TRBJ2-1 | TRBV30 | CAWRQKGLAGVSEQFF | TGTGCCTGGAGGCAGAAGGGACTAGCGGGAGTCAGTGAGCAGTTCTTC
TRBD1 | . | TRBJ1-6 | TRBV6-5 | CASSRQGTNNSPLHF | TGTGCCAGCAGTCGACAGGGGACCAACAATTCACCCCTCCACTTT
. | . | TRBJ2-3 | TRBV2 | CASSDPGASTDTQYF | TGTGCCAGCAGTGATCCCGGGGCTAGCACAGATACGCAGTATTTT
. | . | TRBJ2-7 | TRBV21-1 | CASEGTSGRNEQYF | TGTGCCAGCGAAGGGACTAGCGGGAGAAACGAGCAGTACTTC
. | . | TRBJ1-1 | TRBV5-5 | CASSWEPGTEAFF | TGTGCCAGCAGCTGGGAGCCAGGGACTGAAGCTTTCTTT
. | . | TRBJ1-4 | TRBV10-3 | CAISPRDGTEKLFF | TGTGCCATCAGCCCACGTGATGGAACGGAAAAACTGTTTTTT
. | . | TRBJ2-7 | TRBV10-1 | CASRPGTLGDEQYF | TGCGCCAGCAGACCCGGGACCCTCGGCGACGAGCAGTACTTC
. | . | TRBJ2-7 | TRBV6-5 | CASSYSKFSGGEQYF | TGTGCCAGCAGTTACTCGAAATTTTCCGGGGGCGAGCAGTACTTC
. | . | TRBJ2-1 | TRBV15 | CATSRDSSRYNEQFF | TGTGCCACCAGCAGAGATAGTTCGAGGTACAATGAGCAGTTCTTC
. | once | TRBJ2-5 | TRBV6-5 | CASSSGVTQYF | TGTGCCAGCAGTTCTGGGGTGACCCAGTACTTC
. | . | TRBJ2-1 | TRBV15 | CATSSPETVRGQFF | TGTGCCACCAGCAGCCCCGAGACGGTACGAGGGCAGTTCTTC
. | . | TRBJ2-6 | TRBV4-1 | CASSLPLQAGANVLTF | TGCGCCAGCAGCCTTCCGCTACAGGCTGGGGCCAACGTCCTGACTTTC
. | . | TRBJ2-2 | TRBV7-2 | CASSNQGLRGELFF | TGTGCCAGCAGCAACCAAGGCCTCAGGGGGGAGCTGTTTTTT
. | . | TRBJ2-5 | TRBV5-1 | CASSLLNLGETQYF | TGCGCCAGCAGCTTGCTTAACCTGGGAGAGACCCAGTACTTC
. | few | TRBJ1-5 | TRBV29-1 | CSVEGVGQPQHF | TGCAGCGTTGAAGGTGTTGGGCAGCCCCAGCATTTT
TRBD2 | . | TRBJ2-5 | TRBV9 | CASSVGPAGVPQETQYF | TGTGCCAGCAGCGTAGGCCCAGCGGGGGTCCCCCAAGAGACCCAGTACTTC
. | . | TRBJ2-3 | TRBV6-1 | CASIGTRNTDTQYF | TGTGCCAGCATCGGGACAAGGAACACAGATACGCAGTATTTT
. | . | TRBJ1-2 | TRBV11-2 | CASSAGGADGYTF | TGTGCCAGCAGCGCGGGGGGGGCCGATGGCTACACCTTC
TRBD1 | . | TRBJ1-4 | TRBV5-4 | CASSQGTGRDRNEKLFF | TGTGCCAGCAGTCAAGGGACAGGGAGAGATCGTAATGAAAAACTGTTTTTT
. | . | TRBJ1-4 | TRBV19 | CASSGRAREKLFF | TGTGCCAGTTCGGGCAGGGCACGGGAAAAACTGTTTTTT
TRBD2 | . | TRBJ2-1 | TRBV30 | CAWSGTGRVWNEQFF | TGTGCCTGGAGTGGTACCGGGAGGGTGTGGAATGAGCAGTTCTTC
TRBD1 | . | TRBJ2-2 | TRBV7-9 | CASRRTGNTGELFF | TGTGCCAGCAGGAGGACAGGCAACACCGGGGAGCTGTTTTTT
. | . | TRBJ1-2 | TRBV30 | CACQKTGAPDGYTF | TGTGCCTGCCAAAAGACGGGGGCGCCGGATGGCTACACCTTC
. | once | TRBJ1-4 | TRBV7-2 | CASSQGTNEKLFF | TGTGCCTCCTCCCAGGGGACTAATGAAAAACTGTTTTTT
. | . | TRBJ1-3 | TRBV14 | CASSQFMLTSGNTIYF | TGTGCCAGCAGCCAATTTATGCTGACCTCTGGAAACACCATATATTTT
. | . | TRBJ2-3 | TRBV11-2 | CASSAGQSTDTQYF | TGTGCCAGCAGCGCTGGACAGAGCACAGATACGCAGTATTTT
TRBD1 | once | TRBJ2-2 | TRBV6-5 | CASSSMTGDNTGELFF | TGTGCCAGCAGTTCCATGACAGGGGATAACACCGGGGAGCTGTTTTTT
. | . | TRBJ2-5 | TRBV6-5 | CASSYPLGTQYF | TGTGCCAGCAGTTACCCCTTAGGGACCCAGTACTTC